The text below deals with one TCR beta chain. The junction departs from germline at one end; a sequencing error may be responsible. This specimen comes from a study of blood T cells in healthy people across ages. For the study at large: For every two T cells, template switching captured about one barcoded beta molecule.

The use of a sample-barcoded 5' primer and a J-beta primer mix characterized a second PCR of roughly 7 to 11 cycles. From each sample, at least 2.5 million paired-end reads containing CDR3 were obtained. A single record per CDR3 protein comes from TCRdb applying MiXCR to the 5' RACE reads. The sample has some 320,000 distinct CDR3 sequences, 25% to 30% seen once. Donor samples were obtained from healthy Caucasian individuals from Russia, aged roughly 6 to 90. Sequences were obtained from blood. The receptor was isolated from a woman in her 70s in good health.

The DNA of the CDR3 is TGCAGTGCTAGATGGTCCCAGCTTTCCCAAGGGACCCAGTACTTC. Residues: CSARWSQLSQGTQYF. The gene calls are TRBV20-1 and TRBJ2-7; no reliable D call. Matching the DNA end better, TRBJ2-5 makes the J call doubtful. This CDR3 has 15 amino acids. Germline V gives CDR1 DFQATT, CDR2 SNEGSKA (reference sequence).